These 28 T cell receptor beta chains came from one sample sequenced in a study of T-cell memory formation after mild COVID-19. One entry per CDR3 protein results from TCRdb running MiXCR on the 5' RACE reads. This sample has about 240,000 distinct CDR3 sequences, with over 8.5% found just once. The sequencing input was PBMCs or a T cell subset sorted from them (not recorded which). The receptors come from a man between 18 and 29 years old who had mild COVID-19 (a few samples of this study predate the infection). Cell type and time point are not known.

This clonotype was seen a few times. The chain combines TRBV5-1 with TRBJ2-5; TRBD2 aligns across 10 bases. The CDR3 length is 17 residues. The V and J ends lost 3 bases and 5 bases, in that order; junction bases with no gene match: 13. CDR1 and CDR2 from the germline V gene are SGHRS and YFSETQ. CDR3 region: CASSSRLIAGGRETQYF. CDR3 in DNA: TGCGCCAGCAGCTCCCGACTGATAGCGGGGGGTCGGGAGACCCAGTACTTC.

The rearrangement uses TRBV3-1 and TRBJ1-2; possible D gene TRBD1, 6 bases. Trimming stripped 1 base from V and 8 bases from J, with 17 bases between. From germline, CDR1 is LGHDT and CDR2 YNNKEL (reference sequence). CDR3 size: 15 residues. CDR3 sequence reads: CASSQGPGDTAGYTF. Written as DNA, the CDR3 is TGTGCCAGCAGCCAAGGACCAGGGGATACGGCGGGCTACACCTTC.

This clonotype was seen a handful of times. The V gene is TRBV11-2, the J gene TRBJ1-2, with no clear D. The germline gives CDR1 SGHAT, CDR2 FQNNGV. V lost 3 bases and J 14 bases, leaving 10 bases between the germline ends. The CDR3 extends over 10 amino acids. The CDR3 DNA follows: TGTGCCAGCAGCTTTGGTGTGCCTACCTTC. This sequence encodes CASSFGVPTF.

This chain uses TRBV7-9 with TRBJ1-1, with a possible D match to TRBD1 (5 bases). The germline V and J ends were trimmed by 5 bases and 4 bases, with 14 bases remaining between them. The CDR3 consists of 14 residues. Germline V gene lookup returns CDR1 SEHNR and CDR2 FQNEAQ (reference sequence). CDR3 nucleotides: TGTGCCAGCAGCGGGATTGCGGGGGGCACTGAAGCTTTCTTT. It yields the protein CASSGIAGGTEAFF.

The chain joins TRBV20-1 to TRBJ1-1; D is possibly TRBD1 (5 bases). V lost 3 bases, J lost 0 bases, and 8 bases lay in between. CDR3 length: 13 amino acids. Looked up from germline, CDR1 is DFQATT and CDR2 is SNEGSKA (reference sequence). CDR3 amino acids: CSARAGLNTEAFF. Written as DNA, the CDR3 is TGCAGTGCTAGGGCAGGGCTGAACACTGAAGCTTTCTTT.

This chain uses TRBV5-1 with TRBJ1-1; no definite D call. Germline-derived CDR1 and CDR2 are SGHRS and YFSETQ. The CDR3 is 13 residues long. V lost 7 bases to trimming and J lost 1 base, with 11 bases between them. CDR3 residues: CASQSDPNTEAFF. CDR3 DNA: TGCGCCAGCCAAAGTGATCCGAACACTGAAGCTTTCTTT.

The table lists this clonotype with a few counts. The genes are TRBV7-8 and TRBJ1-2, with unresolved D. Trimming shortened V by 1 base and J by 8 bases, and 14 bases separated the two germline ends. Germline CDR1 is SGHVS and CDR2 is FQNEAQ. The CDR3 has 14 amino acids. CDR3 DNA sequence: TGTGCCAGCAGCTTAGGGCCGGTAGGGCAAGGCTACACCTTC. Amino acid sequence: CASSLGPVGQGYTF. The whole variable domain, remainder taken from reference TRBV7-8 and TRBJ1-2, is GAGVSQSPRYKVAKRGQDVALRCDPISGHVSLFWYQQALGQGPEFLTYFQNEAQLDKSGLPSDRFFAERPEGSVSTLKIQRTQQEDSAVYLCASSLGPVGQGYTFGSGTRLTVV.

The chain links TRBV10-2 to TRBJ2-6, with D perhaps matching TRBD1 or TRBD2 (5 bases each). CDR1 is WSHSY, CDR2 SAAADI, per germline. Between the trimmed V and J ends, which lost 11 bases and 4 bases, there was a span of 18 bases. This CDR3 spans 15 amino acids. The CDR3, as DNA: TGCGCCGTCCCCAATGAGGGGTTCGGGGCCAACGTCCTGACTTTC. Translated, it gives CAVPNEGFGANVLTF.

This chain links TRBV6-2 or TRBV6-3 with TRBJ1-5, with D perhaps TRBD1 (6 bases). This CDR3 has 13 residues. Germline V gives CDR1 MNHEY, CDR2 SVGEGT. The V end lost 6 bases, the J end lost 4 bases, and 10 bases lay between the germline ends. The CDR3, as DNA: TGTGCCAGCAGAGGGGGGGGGAATCAGCCCCAGCATTTT. Its translation: CASRGGGNQPQHF.

The chain has TRBV12-3 or TRBV12-4 and TRBJ2-2; D is unresolved. The CDR3 sequence is 15 residues long. V dropped 3 bases and J dropped 0 bases, with 8 bases sitting between them. The CDR3 region is CASSFRPTNTGELFF. The DNA of the CDR3 is TGTGCCAGCAGTTTCCGACCGACGAACACCGGGGAGCTGTTTTTT.

The table lists this clonotype with a few counts. Written as DNA, the CDR3 is TGTGCCAGTAGTCCCCGACTGAGGAAGGGTGAAAAACTGTTTTTT. Its translation: CASSPRLRKGEKLFF. The rearrangement uses TRBV19 and TRBJ1-4; D unclear. Trimming took off 5 bases at V and 7 bases at J, with 17 bases between the two ends. CDR3 length: 15 amino acids. Per the germline V gene, CDR1 is LNHDA and CDR2 is SQIVND (reference sequence).

This clonotype was counted only a few times. The V gene is TRBV5-1, the J gene TRBJ2-6, with unresolved D. V was pared by 3 bases and J by 0 bases, with 7 bases between. Germline loops: CDR1 SGHRS, CDR2 YFSETQ. The CDR3 runs to 15 residues. The CDR3 sequence: CASSSITSGANVLTF. The CDR3 DNA reads as TGCGCCAGCAGCTCTATAACCTCTGGGGCCAACGTCCTGACTTTC.

This clonotype came up a few times. The genes are TRBV18 and TRBJ1-5, with D tentatively TRBD1 (5 bases). There are 14 residues in the CDR3. Germline V gene sequence: CDR1 KGHSH, CDR2 LQKENI. With 5 bases removed from V and 4 bases from J, the gap between germline ends came to 12 bases. The CDR3 loop reads CASSAGARNQPQHF. The DNA for the CDR3 is TGTGCCAGCTCAGCCGGGGCCCGAAATCAGCCCCAGCATTTT.

Only a few counts were recorded for this clonotype. This chain uses TRBV7-2 with TRBJ1-5; D uncertain. V was clipped by 3 bases and J by 7 bases, with 16 bases between them. From germline, CDR1 is SGHTA and CDR2 FQGNSA. This CDR3 spans 15 amino acids. CDR3: CASSFRDGLGQPQHF. CDR3 coding DNA: TGTGCCAGCAGCTTTAGAGACGGGTTGGGGCAGCCCCAGCATTTT.

V usage is TRBV30 and J usage is TRBJ2-3; the D gene is possibly TRBD1 (6 bases). V lost 7 bases and J 1 base, leaving 12 bases between the germline ends. Per germline, CDR1 GTSNPN and CDR2 SVGIG (reference sequence). The CDR3 consists of 13 residues. CDR3 sequence reads: CASNWGRTDTQYF. DNA for the CDR3: TGTGCCTCAAACTGGGGGCGCACAGATACGCAGTATTTT. Filled out from reference TRBV30 and TRBJ2-3, the complete variable domain reads SQTIHQWPATLVQPVGSPLSLECTVEGTSNPNLYWYRQAAGRGLQLLFYSVGIGQISSEVPQNLSASRPQDRQFILSSKKLLLSDSGFYLCASNWGRTDTQYFGPGTRLTVL.

The V gene is TRBV24-1, the J gene TRBJ2-1; no clear D gene. The CDR3 sequence is 11 residues long. Germline assignment: CDR1 KGHDR and CDR2 SFDVKD. Trimming took off 8 bases at V and 10 bases at J, with 11 bases between the two ends. CDR3 protein: CATTWRDEQFF. The CDR3 region has the DNA TGTGCCACCACCTGGAGAGACGAGCAGTTCTTC.

V usage is TRBV4-2 and J usage is TRBJ2-1; a weak D match, TRBD2 (6 bases). The V end was cut by 1 base, the J end by 3 bases, with 13 bases between. The CDR3 has 16 amino acids. Germline CDR1 LGHNA, CDR2 YNFKEQ. The CDR3 DNA sequence: TGTGCCAGCAGCCAAGTAGAGTGGGGGGACTACAATGAGCAGTTCTTC. As protein: CASSQVEWGDYNEQFF.

The table lists this clonotype with a few counts. J is TRBJ1-2 and V is TRBV6-6; 12 nucleotides align to TRBD1. The CDR3 consists of 15 residues. V gave up 4 bases and J gave up 5 bases; unmatched junction bases: 5. The germline CDR1 and CDR2 sequences are MNHNY and SVGAGI (reference sequence). The CDR3 loop is CASSSPGQGAYGYTF. The CDR3 nucleotides read TGTGCCAGCAGTTCGCCGGGACAGGGGGCTTATGGCTACACCTTC.

This clonotype has ten or more counts. The chain links TRBV20-1 to TRBJ2-5; TRBD2 aligns across 8 bases. J was trimmed by 5 bases and V by 5 bases; bases with no gene match: 13. The CDR3 is 15 residues long. Germline V gene lookup returns CDR1 DFQATT and CDR2 SNEGSKA (reference sequence). DNA of the CDR3: TGCAGTGCTCCCCGTGGTAGCGGGGTAAGGGAGACCCAGTACTTC. Translating gives CSAPRGSGVRETQYF.

This clonotype appeared a few times. The CDR3 loop reads CASSGGQGSNQPQHF. DNA for the CDR3: TGTGCCAGCAGCGGGGGACAGGGAAGCAATCAGCCCCAGCATTTT. This rearrangement joins TRBV5-5 to TRBJ1-5; 9 positions agree with TRBD1. The ends lost 4 bases at V and 1 base at J; junction bases unmatched: 3. Germline assignment: CDR1 SGHKS and CDR2 YYEKEE (reference sequence). This CDR3 has 15 amino acids. The full variable domain, in which reference TRBV5-5 and TRBJ1-5 provide the parts outside the CDR3, is DAGVTQSPTHLIKTRGQQVTLRCSPISGHKSVSWYQQVLGQGPQFIFQYYEKEERGRGNFPDRFSARQFPNYSSELNVNALLLGDSALYLCASSGGQGSNQPQHFGDGTRLSIL.

The chain joins TRBV6-5 to TRBJ2-3; 12 bases match TRBD2. The CDR3 totals 16 residues. From germline, CDR1 is MNHEY and CDR2 SVGAGI. Trimming took 6 bases from V and 6 from J; bases not matched to a gene: 10. CDR3 in amino acids: CASSPPSGGAADTQYF. DNA for the CDR3: TGTGCCAGCAGCCCACCTAGCGGGGGGGCCGCGGATACGCAGTATTTT.

This clonotype has only a few counts. V is TRBV5-1 and J is TRBJ2-3, with D possibly TRBD2 on 6 matching bases. From germline, CDR1 is SGHRS and CDR2 YFSETQ. This CDR3 is 15 amino acids long. Trimming left V 4 bases short and J 3 bases short, with 15 bases between. Written as DNA, the CDR3 is TGCGCCAGCAGCGGCGGGACGGCAAATACAGATACGCAGTATTTT. Protein sequence: CASSGGTANTDTQYF.

This clonotype was seen more than once but under ten times. The V call is TRBV12-5, the J call TRBJ2-7; D gene ambiguous. The CDR3 extends over 12 amino acids. CDR1 LGHNT and CDR2 FRNRAP come from the germline V gene. V was cut by 2 bases and J by 3 bases, with 5 bases left in between. CDR3 sequence reads: CASGLCVYEQYV. CDR3 bases: TGTGCTAGTGGTTTGTGTGTCTACGAGCAGTACGTC.

CDR3 DNA: TGTGCCAGCAGCAATTCCCGGGGGCAAAGCACAGATACGCAGTATTTT. This encodes CASSNSRGQSTDTQYF. V usage is TRBV7-9 and J usage is TRBJ2-3; D is tentatively TRBD1 or TRBD2 (6 bases each). Germline V lookup: CDR1 SEHNR, CDR2 FQNEAQ (reference sequence). This CDR3 has 16 residues. Trimming removed 5 bases at V and 0 bases at J, with 15 bases between.

The chain joins TRBV6-6 to TRBJ1-1; D possibly corresponds to TRBD1 (6 bases). The length of the CDR3 is 15 residues. The V gene's germline CDR1 is MNHNY and CDR2 SVGAGI (reference sequence). V was clipped by 0 bases and J by 1 base, with 9 bases between them. For the CDR3, the DNA is TGTGCCAGCAGTTACTCGGGACAAACGAACACTGAAGCTTTCTTT. This sequence encodes CASSYSGQTNTEAFF.

This clonotype has a handful of counts. The V call is TRBV5-1, the J call TRBJ2-3; possibly TRBD2 for D (6 bases). The CDR3 has 13 amino acids. V was cut by 8 bases and J by 1 base, with 11 bases left in between. Germline V gene data show CDR1 as SGHRS and CDR2 as YFSETQ. This CDR3 is CASSGLGTDTQYF. The CDR3 nucleotides read TGCGCCAGTTCGGGACTGGGCACAGATACGCAGTATTTT.

This clonotype was seen many times. The chain has TRBV7-2 and TRBJ1-1, with a tentative D call TRBD1 (6 bases). The CDR3 runs to 14 residues. The V gene's germline CDR1 is SGHTA and CDR2 FQGNSA. Trimming stripped 5 bases from V and 5 bases from J, with 15 bases between. This CDR3 is CASSPQGRRTEAFF. The CDR3 nucleotides are TGTGCCAGCAGCCCACAGGGTAGGAGGACTGAAGCTTTCTTT.

The genes are TRBV7-8 and TRBJ2-5, with D maybe TRBD2 (5 bases). There are 16 residues in the CDR3. The germline V and J ends were trimmed by 2 bases and 9 bases, with 22 bases remaining between them. Germline loops: CDR1 SGHVS, CDR2 FQNEAQ. The CDR3 nucleotides read TGTGCCAGCAGCTTAAAGGAGGAACGGCGCCTGGCGCCCCAGTACTTC. This codes for CASSLKEERRLAPQYF.